Below, 10 T cell receptor beta chains from the same sample are listed, as sequenced in a study of blood T cell repertoires in COVID-19 (dated by TCRdb to the early 2020s). Receptors were amplified or captured by the immunoSEQ multiplex PCR assay. Imported from immuneACCESS, the table was reduced by TCRdb to in-frame sequences with V and J called. These copies leave out some clones; in studies compared against another copy, an unresolved V gene accounts for under half, and the cause of the remainder is not known. Counted in this sample were more than 80,000 clones; roughly 90% of them appeared once. Roughly 1.5% of the sample is in the top ten clones. The sequenced sample consisted of peripheral blood. The receptors stem from a human donor with active COVID-19. The donor label of this sample is uncertain.

The V gene is TRBV6-6, the J gene TRBJ2-7; 7 positions match TRBD1. This CDR3 contains 15 residues. In germline, CDR1 is MNHNY, CDR2 SVGAGI (reference sequence). V lost 2 bases and J lost 4; bases outside the gene matches: 8. In nucleotides, the CDR3 is TGTGCCAGCAGTTACGGTAGGGGGCGCGGATACGAGCAGTACTTC. It specifies CASSYGRGRGYEQYF.

The gene calls are TRBV28 and TRBJ1-4; TRBD1 is a possible D gene (5 bases). The CDR3 covers 14 residues. Germline lookup yields CDR1 MDHEN and CDR2 SYDVKM. V was pared by 8 bases and J by 4 bases, with 14 bases between. CDR3 protein: CASVGAGFNEKLFF. The CDR3 coding sequence is TGTGCCAGCGTTGGGGCAGGGTTTAATGAAAAACTGTTTTTT.

The chain has TRBV12-3 or TRBV12-4 and TRBJ2-3; no clear D gene. Between the trimmed V and J ends, which lost 8 bases and 5 bases, there was a span of 5 bases. CDR3 length equals 10 residues. This CDR3 is CASSGDTQYF. In DNA form, the CDR3 reads TGTGCCAGCTCCGGAGATACGCAGTATTTT.

The chain combines TRBV19 with TRBJ1-5; 8 positions agree with TRBD1. Germline trimming cut 4 bases from V and 5 bases from J; bases unmatched to any gene: 10. The CDR3 sequence is 16 residues long. Germline V gene data show CDR1 as LNHDA and CDR2 as SQIVND (reference sequence). DNA of the CDR3: TGTGCCAGTAGTAAAGAGACAGGGGTGACCCATCAGCCCCAGCATTTT. Its translation is CASSKETGVTHQPQHF.

The V call is TRBV27, the J call TRBJ1-4; unclear D gene. Per germline, CDR1 MNHEY and CDR2 SMNVEV (reference sequence). Between the trimmed V and J ends, which lost 6 bases and 0 bases, there was a span of 14 bases. The CDR3 contains 16 residues. This chain's CDR3 is CASREFGGPTNEKLFF. CDR3 nucleotides: TGTGCCAGCAGAGAATTCGGAGGACCAACTAATGAAAAACTGTTTTTT.

J is TRBJ1-6 and V is TRBV30; tentative D call: TRBD1 (6 bases). Looked up from germline, CDR1 is GTSNPN and CDR2 is SVGIG (reference sequence). The germline V and J ends were trimmed by 8 bases and 16 bases, with 24 bases remaining between them. This CDR3 contains 13 residues. This CDR3 reads CAGTGTLQGELHF. CDR3 nucleotides: TGTGCCGGCACCGGGACACTTCAAGGCGAACTCCACTTT.

The rearrangement links TRBV27 to TRBJ1-5; a possible D gene is TRBD1 (5 bases). This CDR3 spans 16 amino acids. V was clipped by 5 bases and J by 6 bases, with 20 bases between them. Germline V gene sequence: CDR1 MNHEY, CDR2 SMNVEV (reference sequence). The chain's CDR3 is CASSPLTRGSAQPQHF. The CDR3 region has the DNA TGTGCCAGCAGTCCACTGACAAGGGGTTCAGCTCAGCCCCAGCATTTT.

This chain links TRBV20-1 with TRBJ2-5, with a weak D call TRBD2 (6 bases). Trimming took 3 bases from V and 10 from J, leaving 24 bases between them. This CDR3 region has 15 residues. CDR1 is DFQATT, CDR2 SNEGSKA, per germline (reference sequence). As DNA, the CDR3 is TGCAGTGCTAGTCTAGGGACCCTGTCCCTGCGGGGCCAGTACTTC. Its protein is CSASLGTLSLRGQYF.

This rearrangement joins TRBV14 to TRBJ2-7, with D perhaps TRBD1 (6 bases). In germline, CDR1 is SGHDN, CDR2 FVKESK. This CDR3 has 13 residues. V was shortened by 1 base and J by 3 bases, with 7 bases between the two germline ends. The CDR3 here is CASSQGQVYEQYF. The CDR3 DNA reads TGTGCCAGCAGCCAAGGACAGGTCTACGAGCAGTACTTC.

The table lists this clone with a count of one. V is TRBV9 and J is TRBJ1-2; D possibly corresponds to TRBD1 (5 bases). V was cut by 0 bases and J by 0 bases, with 15 bases left in between. Germline V gene data show CDR1 as SGDLS and CDR2 as YYNGEE. CDR3 length: 17 amino acids. CDR3 in amino acids: CASSVDPDKGSNYGYTF. Here the CDR3 DNA reads TGTGCCAGCAGCGTAGACCCCGACAAGGGGTCTAACTATGGCTACACCTTC. Together with reference TRBV9 and TRBJ1-2, the CDR3 gives the full variable domain: DSGVTQTPKHLITATGQRVTLRCSPRSGDLSVYWYQQSLDQGLQFLIQYYNGEERAKGNILERFSAQQFPDLHSELNLSSLELGDSALYFCASSVDPDKGSNYGYTFGSGTRLTVV.